Listed below are T cell receptor beta chains from one sample, sequenced in a study of neoadjuvant anti-PD-1 for oral cavity cancer. Using immunoSEQ multiplex PCR, the repertoire was profiled, and TCRdb retains in-frame clones only, with some absent. Here the sample spans about 14,000 clones, just under 75% being singletons. Sequencing used PBMCs, obtained after nivolumab (anti-PD-1) treatment. All receptors derive from a person between 40 and 85 years old with oral cavity squamous cell carcinoma. The CDR3 runs from the conserved cysteine through the conserved F or W. The D gene is left open where the match is weak. Clone size is shown for a subset of rows, as once, few, many or a class of expanded clone.

D gene: .; clone size: .; J gene: TRBJ2-7; CDR3 length: 12; V gene: TRBV6-6; CDR3 protein: CASSYLGDEQYF; CDR3 DNA: TGTGCCAGCAGTTACTTAGGGGACGAGCAGTACTTC
D gene: TRBD1; clone size: .; J gene: TRBJ1-1; CDR3 length: 13; V gene: TRBV5-6; CDR3 protein: CASSWDRNTEAFF; CDR3 DNA: TGTGCCAGCAGCTGGGACAGGAACACTGAAGCTTTCTTT
D gene: .; clone size: .; J gene: TRBJ2-7; CDR3 length: 13; V gene: TRBV11-2; CDR3 protein: CASSLGALYEQYF; CDR3 DNA: TGTGCCAGCAGCTTAGGGGCCCTCTACGAGCAGTACTTC
D gene: TRBD1; clone size: few; J gene: TRBJ2-7; CDR3 length: 17; V gene: TRBV28; CDR3 protein: CASRFTSPGQTDYEQYF; CDR3 DNA: TGTGCCAGCAGGTTTACCTCACCGGGACAGACCGACTACGAGCAGTACTTC
D gene: .; clone size: .; J gene: TRBJ2-2; CDR3 length: 17; V gene: TRBV2; CDR3 protein: CASSSLSPNQGTGELFF; CDR3 DNA: TGTGCCAGCAGCTCGCTATCTCCTAATCAAGGCACCGGGGAGCTGTTTTTT
D gene: TRBD1; clone size: .; J gene: TRBJ1-2; CDR3 length: 17; V gene: TRBV28; CDR3 protein: CATSSGGTDPTHYGYTF; CDR3 DNA: TGTGCCACCTCTAGTGGGGGGACAGATCCCACCCACTATGGCTACACCTTC
D gene: .; clone size: .; J gene: TRBJ2-7; CDR3 length: 14; V gene: TRBV5-1; CDR3 protein: CASSLGQITGEQYF; CDR3 DNA: TGCGCCAGCAGCTTGGGACAGATCACGGGGGAGCAGTACTTC
D gene: .; clone size: .; J gene: TRBJ2-1; CDR3 length: 13; V gene: TRBV6-5; CDR3 protein: CASSNEGYNEQFF; CDR3 DNA: TGTGCCAGCAGTAACGAGGGCTACAATGAGCAGTTCTTC
D gene: .; clone size: .; J gene: TRBJ2-5; CDR3 length: 13; V gene: TRBV30; CDR3 protein: CAWSDPHRETQYF; CDR3 DNA: TGTGCCTGGAGTGATCCACACAGGGAGACCCAGTACTTC
D gene: .; clone size: .; J gene: TRBJ2-3; CDR3 length: 13; V gene: TRBV11-2; CDR3 protein: CASSLRGKDTQYF; CDR3 DNA: TGTGCCAGCAGCTTAAGGGGGAAAGATACGCAGTATTTT
D gene: .; clone size: once; J gene: TRBJ1-1; CDR3 length: 14; V gene: TRBV11-1; CDR3 protein: CASSVEGGNTEAFF; CDR3 DNA: TGTGCCAGCAGCGTAGAAGGGGGGAACACTGAAGCTTTCTTT
D gene: .; clone size: .; J gene: TRBJ2-7; CDR3 length: 15; V gene: TRBV6-1; CDR3 protein: CASRTDSSSSYEQYF; CDR3 DNA: TGTGCCAGCAGGACGGACAGCTCCAGCTCCTACGAGCAGTACTTC
D gene: TRBD1; clone size: .; J gene: TRBJ1-4; CDR3 length: 15; V gene: TRBV7-9; CDR3 protein: CASSPQTGDGEKLFF; CDR3 DNA: TGTGCCAGCAGCCCCCAGACAGGGGACGGTGAAAAACTGTTTTTT
D gene: .; clone size: .; J gene: TRBJ2-5; CDR3 length: 16; V gene: TRBV27; CDR3 protein: CASSLSGAGLGETQYF; CDR3 DNA: TGTGCCAGCAGTTTATCTGGCGCAGGGCTCGGAGAGACCCAGTACTTC
D gene: .; clone size: once; J gene: TRBJ1-4; CDR3 length: 14; V gene: TRBV19; CDR3 protein: CASTTTGPNEKLFF; CDR3 DNA: TGTGCCAGTACTACGACAGGACCGAATGAAAAACTGTTTTTT
D gene: .; clone size: once; J gene: TRBJ2-5; CDR3 length: 17; V gene: TRBV14; CDR3 protein: CASSQNLRRDPRETQYF; CDR3 DNA: TGTGCCAGCAGCCAAAATCTGAGGCGGGATCCACGGGAGACCCAGTACTTC
D gene: .; clone size: once; J gene: TRBJ2-1; CDR3 length: 13; V gene: TRBV30; CDR3 protein: CAWSWRTNNEQFF; CDR3 DNA: TGTGCCTGGAGTTGGCGGACAAACAATGAGCAGTTCTTC
D gene: .; clone size: .; J gene: TRBJ1-1; CDR3 length: 12; V gene: TRBV10-3; CDR3 protein: CASSRGLSEAFF; CDR3 DNA: TGTGCCAGCAGTCGGGGACTATCTGAAGCTTTCTTT
D gene: .; clone size: .; J gene: TRBJ1-2; CDR3 length: 10; V gene: TRBV7-9; CDR3 protein: CASSLRGYTF; CDR3 DNA: TGTGCCAGCAGCTTAAGAGGCTACACCTTC
D gene: TRBD2; clone size: .; J gene: TRBJ2-7; CDR3 length: 14; V gene: TRBV28; CDR3 protein: CASIKTGGFYEQYF; CDR3 DNA: TGTGCCAGCATAAAAACGGGAGGGTTTTACGAGCAGTACTTC
D gene: .; clone size: once; J gene: TRBJ2-7; CDR3 length: 12; V gene: TRBV5-1; CDR3 protein: CASRVDRGEQYF; CDR3 DNA: TGCGCCAGCAGAGTGGACCGGGGCGAGCAGTACTTC
D gene: TRBD2; clone size: .; J gene: TRBJ2-3; CDR3 length: 20; V gene: TRBV4-1; CDR3 protein: CASSQDLGTSGRAVPDTQYF; CDR3 DNA: TGCGCCAGCAGCCAAGATCTCGGGACTAGCGGGAGGGCCGTTCCAGATACGCAGTATTTT
D gene: TRBD2; clone size: .; J gene: TRBJ2-5; CDR3 length: 15; V gene: TRBV6-6; CDR3 protein: CASSGGRTQIETQYF; CDR3 DNA: TGTGCCAGCAGTGGCGGGAGGACACAGATAGAGACCCAGTACTTC
D gene: TRBD1; clone size: .; J gene: TRBJ2-5; CDR3 length: 12; V gene: TRBV27; CDR3 protein: CAIGQGGETQYF; CDR3 DNA: TGTGCCATTGGACAGGGCGGTGAGACCCAGTACTTC
D gene: .; clone size: few; J gene: TRBJ1-1; CDR3 length: 17; V gene: TRBV5-6; CDR3 protein: CASNFIRREGLGTEAFF; CDR3 DNA: TGTGCCAGCAACTTTATCCGCCGAGAGGGGCTAGGCACTGAAGCTTTCTTT
D gene: .; clone size: .; J gene: TRBJ2-7; CDR3 length: 14; V gene: TRBV7-9; CDR3 protein: CASSPRDWTYEQYF; CDR3 DNA: TGTGCCAGCAGCCCTCGAGACTGGACCTACGAGCAGTACTTC
D gene: .; clone size: .; J gene: TRBJ2-4; CDR3 length: 16; V gene: TRBV19; CDR3 protein: CASSLQEIGAKNIQYF; CDR3 DNA: TGTGCCAGTAGTCTCCAGGAGATAGGGGCCAAAAACATTCAGTACTTC
D gene: TRBD1; clone size: .; J gene: TRBJ1-4; CDR3 length: 15; V gene: TRBV7-9; CDR3 protein: CASSKTGATNEKLFF; CDR3 DNA: TGTGCCAGCAGCAAGACAGGGGCAACTAATGAAAAACTGTTTTTT
D gene: TRBD2; clone size: .; J gene: TRBJ2-3; CDR3 length: 16; V gene: TRBV6-6; CDR3 protein: CASSSGLAARLDTQYF; CDR3 DNA: TGTGCCAGCAGTTCGGGACTAGCGGCGAGATTAGATACGCAGTATTTT
D gene: .; clone size: .; J gene: TRBJ2-1; CDR3 length: 14; V gene: TRBV6-5; CDR3 protein: CASSYTFTGSEQFF; CDR3 DNA: TGTGCCAGCAGTTACACCTTCACGGGCAGTGAGCAGTTCTTC
D gene: .; clone size: .; J gene: TRBJ1-5; CDR3 length: 14; V gene: TRBV6-5; CDR3 protein: CASSPFDRNQPQHF; CDR3 DNA: TGTGCCAGCAGCCCTTTCGACCGAAATCAGCCCCAGCATTTT
D gene: .; clone size: few; J gene: TRBJ1-3; CDR3 length: 15; V gene: TRBV7-6; CDR3 protein: CASSSGEGSGNTIYF; CDR3 DNA: TGTGCCAGCAGCTCCGGAGAGGGGTCTGGAAACACCATATATTTT
D gene: TRBD1; clone size: few; J gene: TRBJ1-2; CDR3 length: 13; V gene: TRBV27; CDR3 protein: CASSFLDRGDYTF; CDR3 DNA: TGTGCCAGCAGTTTCCTCGACAGGGGAGACTACACCTTC
D gene: TRBD2; clone size: .; J gene: TRBJ2-5; CDR3 length: 14; V gene: TRBV7-9; CDR3 protein: CASSLLAGQETQYF; CDR3 DNA: TGTGCCAGCAGTCTCCTAGCGGGCCAAGAGACCCAGTACTTC
D gene: .; clone size: few; J gene: TRBJ2-5; CDR3 length: 13; V gene: TRBV2; CDR3 protein: CASSVGRTETQYF; CDR3 DNA: TGTGCCAGCAGCGTAGGACGGACAGAGACCCAGTACTTC
D gene: .; clone size: .; J gene: TRBJ1-1; CDR3 length: 14; V gene: TRBV25-1; CDR3 protein: CASSEEQGNTEAFF; CDR3 DNA: TGTGCCAGCAGTGAGGAACAGGGGAACACTGAAGCTTTCTTT
D gene: .; clone size: few; J gene: TRBJ1-1; CDR3 length: 12; V gene: TRBV5-1; CDR3 protein: CASSSDGPEAFF; CDR3 DNA: TGCGCCAGCAGCAGCGATGGCCCCGAAGCTTTCTTT
D gene: TRBD1; clone size: .; J gene: TRBJ2-5; CDR3 length: 15; V gene: TRBV6-1; CDR3 protein: CASSDGQGAAETQYF; CDR3 DNA: TGTGCCAGCAGTGATGGACAGGGGGCAGCAGAGACCCAGTACTTC
D gene: .; clone size: .; J gene: TRBJ2-7; CDR3 length: 15; V gene: TRBV7-8; CDR3 protein: CASSLKAIATYEQYF; CDR3 DNA: TGTGCCAGCAGCCTTAAAGCCATAGCTACCTACGAGCAGTACTTC
D gene: TRBD1; clone size: .; J gene: TRBJ1-4; CDR3 length: 16; V gene: TRBV7-9; CDR3 protein: CASSFAGGKSNEKLFF; CDR3 DNA: TGTGCCAGCAGCTTCGCAGGGGGCAAGTCTAATGAAAAACTGTTTTTT
D gene: .; clone size: .; J gene: TRBJ2-1; CDR3 length: 12; V gene: TRBV2; CDR3 protein: CARSGVNNEQFF; CDR3 DNA: TGTGCCAGGTCGGGAGTGAATAATGAGCAGTTCTTC
D gene: .; clone size: .; J gene: TRBJ1-1; CDR3 length: 13; V gene: TRBV4-2; CDR3 protein: CASSLTGGTEAFF; CDR3 DNA: TGTGCCAGCAGCCTCACAGGAGGCACTGAAGCTTTCTTT
D gene: TRBD2; clone size: .; J gene: TRBJ2-5; CDR3 length: 15; V gene: TRBV9; CDR3 protein: CASKAGTGGWETQYF; CDR3 DNA: TGTGCCAGCAAAGCGGGGACCGGAGGATGGGAGACCCAGTACTTC
D gene: .; clone size: .; J gene: TRBJ2-2; CDR3 length: 14; V gene: TRBV6-1; CDR3 protein: CASSETGVSRELFF; CDR3 DNA: TGTGCCAGCAGTGAGACGGGAGTGTCCCGGGAGCTGTTTTTT
D gene: .; clone size: .; J gene: TRBJ1-5; CDR3 length: 14; V gene: TRBV7-6; CDR3 protein: CASSLGGEGQPQHF; CDR3 DNA: TGTGCCAGCAGCTTAGGCGGGGAGGGCCAGCCCCAGCATTTT